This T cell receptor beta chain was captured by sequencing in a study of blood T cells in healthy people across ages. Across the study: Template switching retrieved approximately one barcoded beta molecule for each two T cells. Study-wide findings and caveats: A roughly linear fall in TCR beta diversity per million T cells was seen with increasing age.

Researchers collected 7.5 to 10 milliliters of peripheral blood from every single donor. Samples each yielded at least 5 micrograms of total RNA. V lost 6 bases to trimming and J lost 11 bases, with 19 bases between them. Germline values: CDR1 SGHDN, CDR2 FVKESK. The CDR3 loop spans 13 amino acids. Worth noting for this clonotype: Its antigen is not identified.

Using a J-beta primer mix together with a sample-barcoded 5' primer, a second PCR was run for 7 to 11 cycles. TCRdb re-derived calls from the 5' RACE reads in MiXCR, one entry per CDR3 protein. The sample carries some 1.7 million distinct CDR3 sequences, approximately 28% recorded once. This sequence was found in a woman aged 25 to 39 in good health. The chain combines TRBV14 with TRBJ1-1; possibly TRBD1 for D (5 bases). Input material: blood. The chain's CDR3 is CASRPSHGQQAFF. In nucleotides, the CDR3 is TGTGCCAGCAGGCCAAGTCACGGACAACAGGCTTTCTTT.